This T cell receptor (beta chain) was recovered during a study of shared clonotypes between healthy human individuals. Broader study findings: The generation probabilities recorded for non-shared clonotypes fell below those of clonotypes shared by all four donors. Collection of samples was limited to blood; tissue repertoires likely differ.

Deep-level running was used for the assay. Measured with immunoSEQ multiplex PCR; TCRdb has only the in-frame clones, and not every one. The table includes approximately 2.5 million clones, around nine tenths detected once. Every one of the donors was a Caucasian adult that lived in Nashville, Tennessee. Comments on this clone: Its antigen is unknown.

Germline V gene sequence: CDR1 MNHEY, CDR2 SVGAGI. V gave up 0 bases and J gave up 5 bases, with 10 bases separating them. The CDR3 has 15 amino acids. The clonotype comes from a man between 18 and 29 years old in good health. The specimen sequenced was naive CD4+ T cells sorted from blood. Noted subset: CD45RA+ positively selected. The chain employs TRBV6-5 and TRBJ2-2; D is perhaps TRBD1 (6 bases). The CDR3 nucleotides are TGTGCCAGCAGTTACTCACAGGGAGCGACCGGGGAGCTGTTTTTT. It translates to CASSYSQGATGELFF.